One sample yielded the 30 T cell receptor beta chains listed below, sequenced in a study of lymphopenia after photon versus proton radiotherapy. Sequencing used immunoSEQ multiplex PCR; TCRdb keeps in-frame clones, though not all of them. The sample carries some 33,000 clones, roughly 90% recorded once. The sequences come from peripheral blood, collected from a patient treated with photon-based radiotherapy. The source is a woman aged 50 to 65 with pancreatic cancer.

CDR3 in amino acids: CASSERTSGSYEQYF. The DNA of the CDR3 is TGTGCCAGCAGTGAAAGGACTAGCGGATCCTACGAGCAGTACTTC. The gene calls are TRBV6-1 and TRBJ2-7; TRBD2 aligns across 10 bases. Germline CDR1 is MNHNS and CDR2 is SASEGT. CDR3 length equals 15 residues. Trimming took 2 bases from V and 1 from J; bases not matched to a gene: 2.

This chain uses TRBV28 with TRBJ2-3, with D possibly TRBD1 on 5 matching bases. Trimming shortened V by 5 bases and J by 7 bases, and 22 bases separated the two germline ends. Germline V gene sequence: CDR1 MDHEN, CDR2 SYDVKM. The CDR3 length is 16 residues. CDR3 in DNA: TGTGCCAGCAGTCCAGGGTTCCCGGAGAGTGAGCATACGCAGTATTTT. It yields the protein CASSPGFPESEHTQYF.

This sequence joins TRBV27 and TRBJ2-1, with 11 bases aligning to TRBD2. Germline trimming cut 5 bases from V and 6 bases from J; bases unmatched to any gene: 9. The CDR3 length is 16 residues. The germline V gene has CDR1 MNHEY and CDR2 SMNVEV (reference sequence). In DNA form, the CDR3 reads TGTGCCAGCAGTCCCAGGATAGCGGGAGGGGGCAATGAGCAGTTCTTC. Its protein product is CASSPRIAGGGNEQFF.

The gene calls are TRBV25-1 and TRBJ2-1; the match to TRBD2 covers 10 bases. CDR3 length: 17 residues. V shed 3 bases and J 6 bases; nucleotides not matched to a gene: 11. Germline V lookup: CDR1 MGHDK, CDR2 SYGVNS. For the CDR3, the DNA is TGTGCCAGCAGTGATACTCTCGGGACTAGCGACCTCAATGAGCAGTTCTTC. It is translated as CASSDTLGTSDLNEQFF.

J is TRBJ2-7 and V is TRBV9; D may correspond to TRBD1 or TRBD2 (5 bases each). This CDR3 is built from 14 residues. The V end was cut by 3 bases, the J end by 8 bases, with 18 bases between. Germline assignment: CDR1 SGDLS and CDR2 YYNGEE. CDR3 sequence (DNA): TGTGCCAGCAGCGGCGAAGAGGGGTTAAGGAAGCAGTACTTC. It codes for CASSGEEGLRKQYF.

The chain employs TRBV11-1 and TRBJ2-3; no reliable D call. This CDR3 comprises 16 residues. Per the germline V gene, CDR1 is SGHAT and CDR2 is FQDESV (reference sequence). Trimming left V 5 bases short and J 2 bases short, with 17 bases between. The CDR3 loop reads CASSPRRALPTDTQYF. The CDR3 nucleotides read TGTGCCAGCAGCCCCCGTCGGGCCTTACCCACAGATACGCAGTATTTT.

The table lists this clone with a few counts. The DNA for the CDR3 is TGTGCCAGTAGTATTACCACAGGGGCTGGAAACACCATATATTTT. Translating gives CASSITTGAGNTIYF. The J gene is TRBJ1-3, the V gene TRBV19; 7 nucleotides align to TRBD1. The CDR3 length is 15 residues. V gave up 3 bases and J gave up 2 bases; unmatched junction bases: 4. The germline V gene encodes CDR1 LNHDA and CDR2 SQIVND (reference sequence).

The DNA of the CDR3 is TGCGCCAGCAGCAGAGGACATCAAGGGGTTGGTATGAACACTGAAGCTTTCTTT. Protein: CASSRGHQGVGMNTEAFF. The J gene is TRBJ1-1, the V gene TRBV5-1; a weak D match, TRBD1 (5 bases). The CDR3 is 18 residues long. Germline CDR1 SGHRS, CDR2 YFSETQ. The V gene lost 4 bases and the J gene lost 0 bases, with 22 bases spanning the gap.

The rearrangement uses TRBV6-1 and TRBJ2-7, with D perhaps TRBD2 (5 bases). The CDR3 extends over 14 amino acids. V was cut by 4 bases and J by 0 bases, with 10 bases left in between. Germline-derived CDR1 and CDR2 are MNHNS and SASEGT. CDR3 in amino acids: CASSGLGSSYEQYF. Here the CDR3 DNA reads TGTGCCAGCAGTGGACTGGGGAGCTCCTACGAGCAGTACTTC.

This chain links TRBV7-8 with TRBJ2-3, with 11 bases identical to TRBD2. The J segment lost 2 bases and the V segment lost 7 bases, leaving 2 bases of the junction unmatched. CDR1 is SGHVS, CDR2 FQNEAQ, per germline. This CDR3 is 14 amino acids long. The CDR3 sequence: CASMTSGDTDTQYF. CDR3 DNA: TGTGCCAGCATGACTAGCGGGGACACAGATACGCAGTATTTT.

This rearrangement joins TRBV29-1 to TRBJ1-2; 8 nucleotides agree with TRBD1. Germline CDR1 reads SQVTM; CDR2 reads ANQGSEA. V trimming: 2 bases; J trimming: 9 bases; junction bases outside the gene matches: 11. The CDR3 loop spans 14 amino acids. CDR3 amino acids: CSVESGQDIRSYTF. CDR3 nucleotides: TGCAGCGTTGAATCGGGACAGGACATTCGAAGCTACACCTTC.

This sequence joins TRBV7-9 and TRBJ2-1; 9 bases match TRBD1. Germline trimming cut 0 bases from V and 6 bases from J; bases unmatched to any gene: 9. The CDR3 length is 17 residues. CDR1 and CDR2 (germline): SEHNR, FQNEAQ (reference sequence). The CDR3 spells CASSLAEGTGPSNEQFF. The CDR3, as DNA: TGTGCCAGCAGCTTAGCGGAAGGGACAGGGCCGAGCAATGAGCAGTTCTTC. Complete variable domain (other parts from reference TRBV7-9 and TRBJ2-1): DTGVSQNPRHKITKRGQNVTFRCDPISEHNRLYWYRQTLGQGPEFLTYFQNEAQLEKSRLLSDRFSAERPKGSFSTLEIQRTEQGDSAMYLCASSLAEGTGPSNEQFFGPGTRLTVL.

This chain links TRBV7-2 with TRBJ2-3, with TRBD1 identical over 12 bases. CDR1 and CDR2 (germline): SGHTA, FQGNSA. This CDR3 is 17 amino acids long. V lost 6 bases and J lost 5; bases outside the gene matches: 12. The chain's CDR3 is CASRNQGGTGGIDTQYF. The DNA of the CDR3 is TGTGCCAGCAGGAATCAGGGCGGGACAGGGGGCATAGATACGCAGTATTTT. The whole variable domain, remainder taken from reference TRBV7-2 and TRBJ2-3, is GAGVSQSPSNKVTEKGKDVELRCDPISGHTALYWYRQSLGQGLEFLIYFQGNSAPDKSGLPSDRFSAERTGGSVSTLTIQRTQQEDSAVYLCASRNQGGTGGIDTQYFGPGTRLTVL.

V gene TRBV10-1 combines with J gene TRBJ1-6; D gene ambiguous. CDR3 length: 13 residues. CDR1 and CDR2 (germline): WNHNN, SYGVQD (reference sequence). Trimming left V 1 base short and J 10 bases short, with 8 bases between. The chain's CDR3 is CASSEWKESPLHF. The CDR3 region has the DNA TGCGCCAGCAGTGAGTGGAAGGAATCACCCCTCCACTTT.

The rearrangement links TRBV13 to TRBJ2-3; D not resolved. Germline-derived CDR1 and CDR2 are PRHDT and FYEKMQ (reference sequence). V was clipped by 8 bases and J by 0 bases, with 6 bases between them. The CDR3 covers 12 residues. The CDR3 is CASSSSTDTQYF. CDR3 nucleotide sequence: TGTGCCAGCTCTTCTAGCACAGATACGCAGTATTTT. The full variable domain, with the rest looked up from reference TRBV13 and TRBJ2-3, is AAGVIQSPRHLIKEKRETATLKCYPIPRHDTVYWYQQGPGQDPQFLISFYEKMQSDKGSIPDRFSAQQFSDYHSELNMSSLELGDSALYFCASSSSTDTQYFGPGTRLTVL.

This rearrangement joins TRBV7-2 to TRBJ1-3; D remains ambiguous. The V gene lost 1 base and the J gene lost 1 base, with 11 bases spanning the gap. Per germline, CDR1 SGHTA and CDR2 FQGNSA. This CDR3 is 16 amino acids long. The CDR3 DNA reads as TGTGCCAGCAGCTTAGGGTCAGTGGGTTCTGGAAACACCATATATTTT. Translation gives CASSLGSVGSGNTIYF.

The rearrangement links TRBV2 to TRBJ2-5, with TRBD2 identical over 7 bases. CDR1 is SNHLY, CDR2 FYNNEI, per germline. The CDR3 extends over 14 amino acids. Unmatched junction bases numbered 9, after V lost 5 bases and J lost 6 bases. CDR3 in amino acids: CASSSSSGFQTQYF. The CDR3 DNA reads as TGTGCCAGCAGTTCCAGTAGCGGGTTTCAGACCCAGTACTTC.

This chain links TRBV9 with TRBJ1-4; D not certain. The length of the CDR3 is 14 residues. Trimming removed 0 bases at V and 0 bases at J, with 3 bases between. Per germline, CDR1 SGDLS and CDR2 YYNGEE. CDR3 sequence: CASSVAATNEKLFF. Here the CDR3 DNA reads TGTGCCAGCAGCGTAGCAGCAACTAATGAAAAACTGTTTTTT. The complete variable domain, with remaining parts taken from reference TRBV9 and TRBJ1-4, reads DSGVTQTPKHLITATGQRVTLRCSPRSGDLSVYWYQQSLDQGLQFLIQYYNGEERAKGNILERFSAQQFPDLHSELNLSSLELGDSALYFCASSVAATNEKLFFGSGTQLSVL.

The chain employs TRBV5-1 and TRBJ1-2; TRBD1 matches 7 bases. This CDR3 has 16 amino acids. Germline lookup yields CDR1 SGHRS and CDR2 YFSETQ. The J segment lost 1 base and the V segment lost 3 bases, leaving 9 bases of the junction unmatched. The CDR3: CASSSSTGIGNYGYTF. CDR3 in DNA: TGCGCCAGCAGCTCCTCGACAGGGATCGGTAACTATGGCTACACCTTC.

This chain links TRBV28 with TRBJ2-1, with D possibly TRBD2 on 6 matching bases. The germline V gene has CDR1 MDHEN and CDR2 SYDVKM. CDR3 length: 14 residues. V lost 4 bases to trimming and J lost 2 bases, with 9 bases between them. The CDR3 loop is CASSSGGTYNEQFF. The CDR3 bases are TGTGCCAGCAGTTCGGGCGGGACCTACAATGAGCAGTTCTTC.

J is TRBJ2-1 and V is TRBV27; TRBD2 matches 7 bases. CDR3 length equals 15 residues. The ends lost 3 bases at V and 9 bases at J; junction bases unmatched: 11. CDR1 is MNHEY and CDR2 is SMNVEV in the germline V gene (reference sequence). DNA for the CDR3: TGTGCCAGCAGTTTTATAGGGAGGGCCGAGAGTGAGCAGTTCTTC. Translation: CASSFIGRAESEQFF.

The genes are TRBV15 and TRBJ2-1, with 14 nucleotides matching TRBD2. CDR1 is LNHNV and CDR2 is YYDKDF in the germline V gene (reference sequence). The ends lost 0 bases at V and 8 bases at J; junction bases unmatched: 12. The CDR3 has 19 residues. The CDR3 DNA reads TGTGCCACCAGCAGAGACCTACCGGGACTAGCGGGAGTCGGCTATGAGCAGTTCTTC. This gives the protein CATSRDLPGLAGVGYEQFF.

J is TRBJ1-2 and V is TRBV27, with TRBD1 identical over 8 bases. V lost 5 bases, J lost 4 bases, and 15 bases stayed unmatched. This CDR3 comprises 17 residues. CDR1 and CDR2 from the germline V gene are MNHEY and SMNVEV (reference sequence). This CDR3 reads CASSPRQGPRESYGYTF. In nucleotides, the CDR3 is TGTGCCAGCAGTCCCCGACAGGGGCCCCGAGAAAGCTATGGCTACACCTTC.

The chain combines TRBV5-1 with TRBJ1-1; the match to TRBD1 covers 12 bases. With 3 bases clipped from V and 11 bases from J, the junction kept 8 bases outside the gene matches. The germline gives CDR1 SGHRS, CDR2 YFSETQ. The CDR3 is made up of 14 amino acids. The CDR3 DNA reads TGCGCCAGCAGCTCGGACCGGGACAGGGGGCGGGCTTTCTTT. Protein: CASSSDRDRGRAFF.

The chain has TRBV5-6 and TRBJ2-7; 8 bases map to TRBD1. The CDR3 has 15 residues. V lost 3 bases to trimming and J lost 7 bases; unmatched junction nucleotides: 12. Looked up from germline, CDR1 is SGHDT and CDR2 is YYEEEE. CDR3 amino acids: CASSSDYRGTVEQYF. The CDR3 nucleotides read TGTGCCAGCAGCTCCGATTACAGGGGGACGGTTGAGCAGTACTTC. The full variable domain, its missing parts supplied by reference TRBV5-6 and TRBJ2-7, is DAGVTQSPTHLIKTRGQQVTLRCSPKSGHDTVSWYQQALGQGPQFIFQYYEEEERQRGNFPDRFSGHQFPNYSSELNVNALLLGDSALYLCASSSDYRGTVEQYFGPGTRLTVT.

A single count supports this clone. The chain has TRBV5-1 and TRBJ2-5; D remains ambiguous. Matching the DNA end better, TRBJ2-7 makes the J call doubtful. Germline V gives CDR1 SGHRS, CDR2 YFSETQ. The CDR3 has 13 amino acids. The CDR3 loop is CASSLSTNYEQYF. In DNA form, the CDR3 reads TGCGCCAGCAGCTTGTCTACTAACTACGAGCAGTACTTC.

The V and J genes are TRBV7-9 and TRBJ2-1; TRBD2 is a possible D gene (6 bases). Trimming cost V 0 bases and J 4 bases, with 13 bases left between them. Per the germline V gene, CDR1 is SEHNR and CDR2 is FQNEAQ (reference sequence). The CDR3 length is 16 residues. CDR3 protein: CASSLADYQLYNEQFF. The CDR3 region has the DNA TGTGCCAGCAGCTTAGCGGACTACCAGCTATACAATGAGCAGTTCTTC.

The V and J genes are TRBV18 and TRBJ2-7; 7 nucleotides agree with TRBD1. Germline V CDR1 and CDR2: KGHSH, LQKENI. This CDR3 contains 14 residues. With 4 bases clipped from V and 2 bases from J, the junction kept 5 bases outside the gene matches. Here the CDR3 reads CASSRTTGTYEQYF. As DNA, the CDR3 is TGTGCCAGCTCACGAACGACAGGGACCTACGAGCAGTACTTC.

The chain carries TRBV18 and TRBJ2-1; 7 bases match TRBD1. This CDR3 is built from 13 residues. In germline, CDR1 is KGHSH, CDR2 LQKENI. V dropped 3 bases and J dropped 5; count of bases not matched to a gene: 1. For the CDR3, the DNA is TGTGCCAGCTCACCGGGACAGAACAATGAGCAGTTCTTC. This translates into CASSPGQNNEQFF. The variable domain in full, completed from reference TRBV18 and TRBJ2-1, reads NAGVMQNPRHLVRRRGQEARLRCSPMKGHSHVYWYRQLPEEGLKFMVYLQKENIIDESGMPKERFSAEFPKEGPSILRIQQVVRGDSAAYFCASSPGQNNEQFFGPGTRLTVL.

The rearrangement links TRBV7-2 to TRBJ2-5; weak D call: TRBD2 (6 bases). The closer fit of TRBJ2-7 to the DNA end suggests the J call may be wrong. The CDR3 loop spans 14 amino acids. Germline V gene data show CDR1 as SGHTA and CDR2 as FQGNSA. CDR3 region: CASSFAGGAYEQYF. CDR3 DNA: TGTGCCAGCAGCTTCGCGGGCGGGGCCTACGAGCAGTACTTC.